Sequencing of this T cell receptor (beta chain) was carried out in a study of cytomegalovirus exposure and HLA in healthy donors. Overall study findings and caveats: An observed cluster of highly shared sequence variants was recorded as a likely sequencing artifact. Three chains linked to CMV were shown in vitro to be specific for CMV antigens. Association with HLA alleles at 0.05 false discovery rate was found for roughly 17,000 TCR beta sequences in a later analysis. Among donors in an Asian-associated ancestry cluster, a later analysis reportedly found fewer N-insertions than the approximately 700-donor mean.

Details on this clone: Its specificity is unknown.

The CDR3 has 17 residues. V was clipped by 2 bases and J by 8 bases, with 22 bases between them. Germline assignment: CDR1 SGHDT and CDR2 YYEEEE. 13 Jbeta primers and 60 Vbeta primers were used for the PCR. Measured with immunoSEQ multiplex PCR; TCRdb has only the in-frame clones, and not every one. The table includes 150,000 to 180,000 clones, roughly 80% detected once. The chain joins TRBV5-6 to TRBJ1-4, with D hard to call. The sample consisted of PBMCs. The sequence was obtained from a woman aged 40-49 years in good health and CMV-seronegative. This chain's CDR3 is CASSLIMESTQREKLFF. For the CDR3, the DNA is TGTGCCAGCAGCTTAATTATGGAGAGTACGCAGCGGGAAAAACTGTTTTTT. The full variable domain, completed using reference TRBV5-6 and TRBJ1-4, is DAGVTQSPTHLIKTRGQQVTLRCSPKSGHDTVSWYQQALGQGPQFIFQYYEEEERQRGNFPDRFSGHQFPNYSSELNVNALLLGDSALYLCASSLIMESTQREKLFFGSGTQLSVL.